The 32 T cell receptor beta chains below come from one sample, sequenced in a study of neoadjuvant anti-PD-1 for oral cavity cancer. TCRdb's table, derived via immunoSEQ multiplex PCR, lists solely in-frame clones and lacks some. Here the sample spans more than 13,000 clones, about two thirds being singletons. The sequences come from PBMCs, collected before nivolumab (anti-PD-1) treatment. The receptors shown here come from a person aged 40-85 years with oral cavity squamous cell carcinoma.

The chain carries TRBV5-6 and TRBJ1-1; 10 bases map to TRBD1. The ends lost 4 bases at V and 4 bases at J; junction bases unmatched: 4. Looked up from germline, CDR1 is SGHDT and CDR2 is YYEEEE. The CDR3 length is 14 residues. This CDR3 reads CASSPRTGGTEAFF. For the CDR3, the DNA is TGTGCCAGCAGCCCTCGGACAGGGGGCACTGAAGCTTTCTTT.

J is TRBJ1-2 and V is TRBV2, with D tentatively TRBD1 (5 bases). The germline CDR1 and CDR2 sequences are SNHLY and FYNNEI. Between the trimmed V and J ends, which lost 7 bases and 8 bases, there was a span of 23 bases. There are 15 residues in the CDR3. This CDR3 is CASTVDSSVKEGYTF. DNA of the CDR3: TGTGCCAGCACGGTCGACAGCTCCGTGAAGGAGGGCTACACCTTC. Together with reference TRBV2 and TRBJ1-2, the CDR3 gives the full variable domain: EPEVTQTPSHQVTQMGQEVILRCVPISNHLYFYWYRQILGQKVEFLVSFYNNEISEKSEIFDDQFSVERPDGSNFTLKIRSTKLEDSAMYFCASTVDSSVKEGYTFGSGTRLTVV.

The chain uses TRBV5-1 and TRBJ1-6; 11 bases align to TRBD1. J gave up 6 bases and V 4 bases, and 9 bases lay outside the gene matches. Germline CDR1 is SGHRS and CDR2 is YFSETQ. The CDR3 length is 17 residues. The CDR3 DNA is TGCGCCAGCAGCATACCGACCGGGACAGGGGGTAATTCACCCCTCCACTTT. Translating it yields CASSIPTGTGGNSPLHF.

This clone has just a few counts. This chain uses TRBV7-9 with TRBJ2-7; D may correspond to TRBD1 or TRBD2 (6 bases each). The CDR3 runs to 16 residues. The V gene's germline CDR1 is SEHNR and CDR2 FQNEAQ (reference sequence). Trimming pared 3 bases from V and 3 bases from J, leaving 18 bases between. The CDR3 DNA reads as TGTGCCAGCAGCTTCCCGGGGGCGACTAGTAGCTACGAGCAGTACTTC. Translation: CASSFPGATSSYEQYF.

The rearrangement uses TRBV29-1 and TRBJ2-5, with D perhaps TRBD2 (5 bases). V lost 0 bases and J 1 base, leaving 12 bases between the germline ends. Germline lookup yields CDR1 SQVTM and CDR2 ANQGSEA. This CDR3 spans 15 amino acids. The CDR3 sequence is CSVEDASDFQETQYF. The CDR3 nucleotides are TGCAGCGTTGAAGACGCGTCGGACTTCCAAGAGACCCAGTACTTC.

The chain joins TRBV7-2 to TRBJ1-1; D gene uncertain. V was cut by 1 base and J by 0 bases, with 6 bases left in between. This CDR3 is built from 14 residues. Germline V gives CDR1 SGHTA, CDR2 FQGNSA. The chain's CDR3 is CASSLVRMNTEAFF. CDR3 sequence (DNA): TGTGCCAGCAGCTTAGTTCGCATGAACACTGAAGCTTTCTTT.

This clone showed up just a few times. V is TRBV28 and J is TRBJ1-5; D unresolved. Deletions cut 5 bases from V and 2 bases from J, with 10 bases between. Germline CDR1 and CDR2: MDHEN and SYDVKM. The CDR3 totals 14 residues. CDR3 residues: CASSLIRGNQPQHF. The CDR3 DNA follows: TGTGCCAGCAGTCTCATTAGGGGCAATCAGCCCCAGCATTTT.

This chain uses TRBV13 with TRBJ2-7, with 7 bases that match TRBD2. Per germline, CDR1 PRHDT and CDR2 FYEKMQ (reference sequence). This CDR3 spans 14 amino acids. V lost 6 bases to trimming and J lost 2 bases; unmatched junction nucleotides: 7. CDR3 bases: TGTGCCAGCAGATCCCGGGGGACTACCTACGAGCAGTACTTC. It is translated as CASRSRGTTYEQYF.

V usage is TRBV7-2 and J usage is TRBJ2-7, with 7 bases fitting TRBD2. The V gene end was trimmed by 2 bases and the J gene end by 2 bases; junction bases not matched to a gene: 6. Germline V gives CDR1 SGHTA, CDR2 FQGNSA. This CDR3 has 15 residues. CDR3 coding DNA: TGTGCCAGCAGCTTACGGGCTAGCGGAACCTACGAGCAGTACTTC. Residues: CASSLRASGTYEQYF.

The gene calls are TRBV9 and TRBJ1-5; D is perhaps TRBD1 (5 bases). The CDR3 totals 15 residues. Trimming pared 0 bases from V and 3 bases from J, leaving 10 bases between. In germline, CDR1 is SGDLS, CDR2 YYNGEE. The CDR3 spells CASSVVRVLNQPQHF. The DNA of the CDR3 is TGTGCCAGCAGCGTAGTCAGGGTTCTCAATCAGCCCCAGCATTTT. Supplemented by reference TRBV9 and TRBJ1-5, the full variable domain reads DSGVTQTPKHLITATGQRVTLRCSPRSGDLSVYWYQQSLDQGLQFLIQYYNGEERAKGNILERFSAQQFPDLHSELNLSSLELGDSALYFCASSVVRVLNQPQHFGDGTRLSIL.

This clone was seen more than once but under ten times. V is TRBV11-1 and J is TRBJ2-2; D may be TRBD1 or TRBD2 (5 bases each). CDR3 length: 15 amino acids. Germline V gene sequence: CDR1 SGHAT, CDR2 FQDESV (reference sequence). V was pared by 5 bases and J by 4 bases, with 14 bases between. CDR3 sequence reads: CASSPGTVLTGELFF. CDR3 sequence (DNA): TGTGCCAGCAGCCCGGGGACCGTACTCACCGGGGAGCTGTTTTTT.

The chain links TRBV7-8 to TRBJ1-1; D may be TRBD1 (6 bases). CDR1 and CDR2 from the germline V gene are SGHVS and FQNEAQ. V was shortened by 4 bases and J by 1 base, with 7 bases between the two germline ends. The CDR3 consists of 13 residues. CDR3 sequence: CASSSTGNTEAFF. The CDR3 DNA follows: TGTGCCAGCAGCTCGACAGGGAACACTGAAGCTTTCTTT. Combining the CDR3 with reference TRBV7-8 and TRBJ1-1 gives the whole variable domain GAGVSQSPRYKVAKRGQDVALRCDPISGHVSLFWYQQALGQGPEFLTYFQNEAQLDKSGLPSDRFFAERPEGSVSTLKIQRTQQEDSAVYLCASSSTGNTEAFFGQGTRLTVV.

This chain connects TRBV20-1 to TRBJ2-1, with D unresolved. Per germline, CDR1 DFQATT and CDR2 SNEGSKA (reference sequence). V was trimmed by 5 bases and J by 6 bases, leaving 8 bases between them. The CDR3 is made up of 11 amino acids. The CDR3 coding sequence is TGCAGTGCTGCGGCGCCCAATGAGCAGTTCTTC. Encoded protein: CSAAAPNEQFF.

The rearrangement uses TRBV6-5 and TRBJ1-2; no definite D call. The CDR3 is 13 residues long. Germline V gene lookup returns CDR1 MNHEY and CDR2 SVGAGI. V was cut by 6 bases and J by 0 bases, with 8 bases left in between. The CDR3 bases are TGTGCCAGCAGGGAGATAGCTAACTATGGCTACACCTTC. It is translated as CASREIANYGYTF.

J is TRBJ2-7 and V is TRBV6-6; no clear D. This CDR3 is 15 amino acids long. The V end was cut by 6 bases, the J end by 3 bases, with 18 bases between. Germline V gene data show CDR1 as MNHNY and CDR2 as SVGAGI (reference sequence). In DNA, the CDR3 is TGTGCCAGCAGCCCCGGTGGTGTTTCGAACTACGAGCAGTACTTC. It is translated as CASSPGGVSNYEQYF.

The rearrangement links TRBV11-2 to TRBJ2-1; 11 bases match TRBD2. Germline V gene sequence: CDR1 SGHAT, CDR2 FQNNGV. This CDR3 region has 17 residues. The ends lost 6 bases at V and 3 bases at J; junction bases unmatched: 10. The CDR3 bases are TGTGCCAGCAGTAGACGACTAGCGGGAACCCTCTACAATGAGCAGTTCTTC. Its protein is CASSRRLAGTLYNEQFF.

The chain uses TRBV5-4 and TRBJ2-2; 7 nucleotides agree with TRBD1. V shed 4 bases and J 6 bases; nucleotides not matched to a gene: 9. The CDR3 has 15 residues. CDR1 and CDR2 from the germline V gene are SGHNT and YYREEE (reference sequence). As DNA, the CDR3 is TGTGCCAGCAGCGGCTCGACAGGGCGCGCCGGGGAGCTGTTTTTT. Protein sequence: CASSGSTGRAGELFF.

This chain joins TRBV5-1 and TRBJ2-3, with TRBD2 matching 11 bases. This CDR3 contains 15 residues. Germline V gives CDR1 SGHRS, CDR2 YFSETQ. Germline trimming cut 4 bases from V and 6 bases from J; bases unmatched to any gene: 7. The CDR3 DNA is TGCGCCAGCAGCGTCACTAGCGGGAGACCCGATACGCAGTATTTT. It codes for CASSVTSGRPDTQYF.

This chain joins TRBV28 and TRBJ2-7; D may be TRBD2 (6 bases). This CDR3 contains 13 residues. The V gene's germline CDR1 is MDHEN and CDR2 SYDVKM. V was trimmed by 8 bases and J by 5 bases, leaving 16 bases between them. CDR3 DNA: TGTGCCAGCTTCCCCACTACTAGCAACGAGCAGTACTTC. Encoded protein: CASFPTTSNEQYF.

V usage is TRBV28 and J usage is TRBJ2-1; 7 nucleotides align to TRBD1. Germline V gene data show CDR1 as MDHEN and CDR2 as SYDVKM. CDR3 size: 14 residues. Losses at the gene ends were 7 bases for V and 4 bases for J; bases not matched to a gene: 7. The CDR3 sequence: CASTVEGAYNEQFF. The CDR3, as DNA: TGTGCCAGCACCGTTGAGGGGGCGTACAATGAGCAGTTCTTC. The variable domain in full, with the rest retrieved from reference TRBV28 and TRBJ2-1, is DVKVTQSSRYLVKRTGEKVFLECVQDMDHENMFWYRQDPGLGLRLIYFSYDVKMKEKGDIPEGYSVSREKKERFSLILESASTNQTSMYLCASTVEGAYNEQFFGPGTRLTVL.

This clone appeared a few times. The genes are TRBV2 and TRBJ2-7; tentatively, D is TRBD1 or TRBD2 (5 bases each). Germline assignment: CDR1 SNHLY and CDR2 FYNNEI. The germline V and J ends were trimmed by 6 bases and 3 bases, with 18 bases remaining between them. The length of the CDR3 is 15 residues. The CDR3, as DNA: TGTGCCAGCAGCCCGATAACGGGACGAGGCTACGAGCAGTACTTC. Translated, it gives CASSPITGRGYEQYF.

This chain links TRBV6-1 with TRBJ2-7; 8 bases align to TRBD2. Germline V lookup: CDR1 MNHNS, CDR2 SASEGT. Losses at the gene ends were 11 bases for V and 4 bases for J; bases not matched to a gene: 4. The CDR3 sequence is 11 residues long. The CDR3 DNA is TGTGCCCTGCGGGAGGCGTACGAGCAGTACTTC. Translating it yields CALREAYEQYF.

This clone occurred a few times. The chain has TRBV4-1 and TRBJ2-5, with 7 bases lining up with TRBD1. This CDR3 is built from 17 residues. Germline CDR1 MGHRA, CDR2 YSYEKL. V lost 0 bases and J lost 2; bases outside the gene matches: 9. CDR3: CASSQDAKGAQQETQYF. The CDR3 DNA sequence: TGCGCCAGCAGCCAAGATGCGAAGGGGGCTCAACAAGAGACCCAGTACTTC.

The J gene is TRBJ1-2, the V gene TRBV29-1, with D possibly being TRBD1 (6 bases). Germline V gene data show CDR1 as SQVTM and CDR2 as ANQGSEA. Trimming removed 1 base from V and 2 bases from J, with 8 bases in between. This CDR3 is built from 13 residues. CDR3 sequence: CSVEGQENYGYTF. The CDR3 bases are TGCAGCGTTGAAGGACAGGAGAACTATGGCTACACCTTC.

V is TRBV7-9 and J is TRBJ2-5; TRBD1 might be the D (5 bases). The ends were cut back, 3 bases at V and 1 base at J, with 12 bases in the middle. Germline assignment: CDR1 SEHNR and CDR2 FQNEAQ (reference sequence). The CDR3 spans 15 residues. The CDR3 DNA is TGTGCCAGCAGCTTTGGCGACAGATCCCAAGAGACCCAGTACTTC. Translating it yields CASSFGDRSQETQYF.

The V call is TRBV9, the J call TRBJ1-2; D gene ambiguous. The CDR3 contains 14 residues. Germline CDR1 is SGDLS and CDR2 is YYNGEE. V was trimmed by 0 bases and J by 8 bases, leaving 14 bases between them. The CDR3 sequence: CASSVEAGLDGYTF. CDR3 sequence (DNA): TGTGCCAGCAGCGTAGAGGCCGGGTTGGACGGCTACACCTTC.

This chain's CDR3 is CASSLAESGELFF. CDR3 in DNA: TGCGCCAGCAGCTTGGCGGAATCCGGGGAGCTGTTTTTT. The chain combines TRBV5-1 with TRBJ2-2, with unresolved D. CDR3 length: 13 amino acids. Germline CDR1 and CDR2: SGHRS and YFSETQ. V lost 0 bases and J 6 bases, leaving 6 bases between the germline ends. Full variable domain (remainder filled in from reference TRBV5-1 and TRBJ2-2): KAGVTQTPRYLIKTRGQQVTLSCSPISGHRSVSWYQQTPGQGLQFLFEYFSETQRNKGNFPGRFSGRQFSNSRSEMNVSTLELGDSALYLCASSLAESGELFFGEGSRLTVL.

Only one count was recorded for this clone. This chain links TRBV19 with TRBJ1-1; 8 nucleotides line up with TRBD1. CDR1 is LNHDA, CDR2 SQIVND, per germline (reference sequence). The CDR3 runs 15 residues. Unmatched junction bases numbered 8, after V lost 7 bases and J lost 1 base. CDR3 in amino acids: CASTPRTGPNTEAFF. The CDR3, as DNA: TGTGCCAGTACCCCAAGGACAGGGCCGAACACTGAAGCTTTCTTT.

This clone was seen only once. The V call is TRBV4-1, the J call TRBJ2-4; D not certain. V gave up 1 base and J gave up 12 bases, with 13 bases separating them. The CDR3 extends over 13 amino acids. The germline CDR1 and CDR2 sequences are MGHRA and YSYEKL. CDR3: CASSQVRASGQYF. CDR3 nucleotide sequence: TGCGCCAGCAGCCAAGTACGGGCATCGGGTCAGTACTTC.

The chain links TRBV13 to TRBJ2-7, with D uncertain. Germline CDR1 is PRHDT and CDR2 is FYEKMQ (reference sequence). Between the trimmed V and J ends, which lost 7 bases and 0 bases, there was a span of 13 bases. This CDR3 is built from 14 residues. CDR3 in amino acids: CASMSRRSSYEQYF. CDR3 nucleotides: TGTGCCAGCATGTCTAGGCGGAGCTCCTACGAGCAGTACTTC.

This sequence joins TRBV18 and TRBJ1-1; 9 nucleotides align to TRBD1. This CDR3 region has 15 residues. J was trimmed by 2 bases and V by 2 bases; bases with no gene match: 3. Germline V gives CDR1 KGHSH, CDR2 LQKENI. The CDR3 protein is CASSPSDRGNTEAFF. The CDR3 DNA follows: TGTGCCAGCTCACCATCGGACAGGGGCAACACTGAAGCTTTCTTT.

The chain combines TRBV5-8 with TRBJ2-3; 9 bases line up with TRBD2. CDR1 and CDR2 from the germline V gene are SGHTS and YDEGEE. The CDR3 contains 17 residues. With V trimmed by 5 bases and J by 2 bases, 12 bases remained unmatched. The DNA of the CDR3 is TGTGCCAGCAGTTTTTCGGGCAGCGGGGGGTCCACAGATACGCAGTATTTT. It specifies CASSFSGSGGSTDTQYF. The full variable domain, completed using reference TRBV5-8 and TRBJ2-3, is EAGVTQSPTHLIKTRGQQATLRCSPISGHTSVYWYQQALGLGLQFLLWYDEGEERNRGNFPPRFSGRQFPNYSSELNVNALELEDSALYLCASSFSGSGGSTDTQYFGPGTRLTVL.